The clone carrying this T cell receptor (beta chain) turned up a few times. Antigen specificity is unknown. Every sample yielded at least 6.5 million isolated PBMCs. Trimming took 1 base from V and 8 from J; bases not matched to a gene: 7. This CDR3 has 15 residues. From germline, CDR1 is SGDLS and CDR2 YYNGEE. These data come from a study of blood T cells in healthy people across ages. A second PCR, run for roughly 7 to 11 cycles, used a sample-barcoded 5' primer plus a J-beta primer mix. Every cDNA molecule bore a tag from a template-switch adaptor containing 12 random nucleotides. The study obtained at least 3 million CDR3-containing paired-end reads from every sample. Each CDR3 protein is one row after TCRdb ran MiXCR on the 5' RACE reads. The data show under 850,000 distinct CDR3 sequences, about 36% seen once. The study, taken as a whole, reports: Higher naive T cell percentage went strongly together with higher TCR beta diversity.

The receptor was isolated from a man younger than 30 in good health. This sequence joins TRBV9 and TRBJ2-1, with TRBD1 matching over 9 bases. The specimen was blood. CDR3 nucleotides: TGTGCCAGCAGCGTATACGGGACAGGGTATGATGAGCAGTTCTTC. It encodes CASSVYGTGYDEQFF. The entire variable domain, with the rest obtained from reference TRBV9 and TRBJ2-1, is as follows: DSGVTQTPKHLITATGQRVTLRCSPRSGDLSVYWYQQSLDQGLQFLIQYYNGEERAKGNILERFSAQQFPDLHSELNLSSLELGDSALYFCASSVYGTGYDEQFFGPGTRLTVL.